The entry below describes one T cell receptor beta chain. TCRdb processed the RT-PCR reads anew with MiXCR; each CDR3 protein has one entry. Here the sample spans approximately 530,000 distinct CDR3 sequences, 6.5% to 8% being singletons. This sample is drawn from a study of response to subunit inactivated influenza vaccine. The CDR3 spans 13 residues. The V end was cut by 7 bases, the J end by 3 bases, with 14 bases between. The sequence came from a man between 50 and 75 years old who received an inactivated influenza vaccine. Here the sequenced sample was PBMCs from blood, taken roughly 24 months after vaccination. The J gene is TRBJ2-7, the V gene TRBV5-7; perhaps D is TRBD1 or TRBD2 (5 bases each). TRBV5-7 is an ORF for which the function is uncertain. CDR3 bases: TGTGCCAGCGGCCGGGACCTCCTCTACGAGCAGTACTTC. This gives the protein CASGRDLLYEQYF.